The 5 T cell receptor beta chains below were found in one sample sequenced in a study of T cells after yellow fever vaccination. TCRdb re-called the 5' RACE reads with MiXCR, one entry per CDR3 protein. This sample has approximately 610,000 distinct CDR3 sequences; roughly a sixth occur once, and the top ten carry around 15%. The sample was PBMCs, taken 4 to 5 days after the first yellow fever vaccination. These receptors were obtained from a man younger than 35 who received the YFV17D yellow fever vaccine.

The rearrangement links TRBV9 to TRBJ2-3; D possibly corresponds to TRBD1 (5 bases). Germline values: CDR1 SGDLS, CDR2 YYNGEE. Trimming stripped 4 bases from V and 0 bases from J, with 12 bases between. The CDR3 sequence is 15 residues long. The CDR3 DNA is TGTGCCAGCAGCAGGTGGGGCCAGAGCACAGATACGCAGTATTTT. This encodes CASSRWGQSTDTQYF.

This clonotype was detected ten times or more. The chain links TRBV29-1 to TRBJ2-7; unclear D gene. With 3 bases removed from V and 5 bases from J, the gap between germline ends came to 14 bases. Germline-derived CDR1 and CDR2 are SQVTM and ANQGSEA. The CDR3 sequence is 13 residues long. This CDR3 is CSVEGQSSDEQYF. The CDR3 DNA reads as TGCAGCGTTGAGGGCCAATCGAGTGACGAGCAGTACTTC.

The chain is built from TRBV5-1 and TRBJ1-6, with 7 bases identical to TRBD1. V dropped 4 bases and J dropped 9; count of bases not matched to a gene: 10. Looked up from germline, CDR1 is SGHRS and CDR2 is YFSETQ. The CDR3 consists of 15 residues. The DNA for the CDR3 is TGCGCCAGCAGCGGGACGACAGGGTCTCTTTCACCCCTCCACTTT. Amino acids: CASSGTTGSLSPLHF.

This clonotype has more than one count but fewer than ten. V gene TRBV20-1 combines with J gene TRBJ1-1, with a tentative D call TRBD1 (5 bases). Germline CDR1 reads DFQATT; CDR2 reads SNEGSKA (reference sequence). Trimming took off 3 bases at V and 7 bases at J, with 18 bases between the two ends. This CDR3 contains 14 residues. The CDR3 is CSASLGGGADEAFF. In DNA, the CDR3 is TGCAGTGCTAGCCTTGGAGGAGGGGCTGATGAAGCTTTCTTT.

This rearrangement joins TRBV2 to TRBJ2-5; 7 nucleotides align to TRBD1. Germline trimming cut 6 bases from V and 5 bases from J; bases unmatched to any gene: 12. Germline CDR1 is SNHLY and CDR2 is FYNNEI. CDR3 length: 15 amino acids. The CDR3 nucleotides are TGTGCCAGCAGAGACAGGGACGGTTTATGGGAGACCCAGTACTTC. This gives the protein CASRDRDGLWETQYF.